This TCR beta chain was observed in a study of CD8+CD57+ T cells in acquired aplastic anemia. As for the study in general: Average DNA yield from sorted CD4+ and CD8+ cells was around 3 ug.

Details on this clonotype: Antigen: not known.

The study's findings and limits: Patients were compared with controls for CD8+ Simpson's diversity, and no significant difference emerged.

CDR3 and TCR beta VDJ profiling relied on a genomic DNA template. One entry per CDR3 protein, called by TCRdb with MiXCR from the reads. Among roughly 180,000 distinct CDR3 sequences listed, roughly 60% were seen once. This CDR3 region has 12 residues. The germline V and J ends were trimmed by 8 bases and 6 bases, with 12 bases remaining between them. It was patients with CD8+CD57+ cell expansion by flow cytometry who were chosen for sequencing. None of the patients had been given any therapy when their blood was sampled. This chain uses TRBV12-3 or TRBV12-4 with TRBJ2-3; no reliable D call. Sequenced sample: sorted CD4+, CD8+, or CD8+CD57+ T cells (not recorded which) from PBMCs. This TCR was sampled from a human donor with aplastic anemia. CDR3 nucleotides: TGTGCCAGCGCCGTCATGGCCGATACGCAGTATTTT. Translating gives CASAVMADTQYF.